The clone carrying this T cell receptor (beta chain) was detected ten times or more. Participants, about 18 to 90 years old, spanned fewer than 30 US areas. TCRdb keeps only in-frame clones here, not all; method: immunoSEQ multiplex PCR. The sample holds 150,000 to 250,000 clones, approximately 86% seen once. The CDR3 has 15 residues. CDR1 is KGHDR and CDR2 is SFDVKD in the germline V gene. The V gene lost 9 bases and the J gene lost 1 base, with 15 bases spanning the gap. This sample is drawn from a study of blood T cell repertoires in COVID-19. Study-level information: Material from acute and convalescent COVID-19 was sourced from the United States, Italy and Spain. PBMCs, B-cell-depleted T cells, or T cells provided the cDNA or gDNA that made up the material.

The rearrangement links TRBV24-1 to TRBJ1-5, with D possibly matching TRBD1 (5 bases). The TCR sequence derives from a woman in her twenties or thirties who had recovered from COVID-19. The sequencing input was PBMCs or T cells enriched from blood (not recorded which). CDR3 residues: CATALEGRSNQPQHF. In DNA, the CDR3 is TGTGCCACCGCACTGGAGGGGCGCAGCAATCAGCCCCAGCATTTT.